This T cell receptor (beta chain) comes out of a study of blood T cells in healthy people across ages. Study-level findings and limits: Correlation between TCR beta diversity and naive T cell percentage was strong. Higher diversity, along with more naive CD4+ cells, distinguished long-lived donors from aged donors.

Germline CDR1 and CDR2: MNHEY and SMNVEV (reference sequence). The V gene lost 6 bases and the J gene lost 7 bases, with 12 bases spanning the gap. This CDR3 contains 12 residues. A J-beta primer mix and a sample-barcoded 5' primer were used in a second PCR of about 7 to 11 cycles. Each cDNA molecule was tagged by a template-switch adaptor that had 12 random nucleotides. Using its own MiXCR run on the 5' RACE reads, TCRdb lists one record per CDR3 protein. The table records 1.5 million to 2 million distinct CDR3 sequences, 30% to 35% of them present only once. Concerning this clonotype itself: Its specificity is unknown.

The chain carries TRBV27 and TRBJ1-2; no reliable D call. The receptor was isolated from a woman in her thirties in good health. The source material was blood. CDR3 residues: CASRSSVGGYTF. CDR3 coding DNA: TGTGCCAGCAGAAGTAGCGTCGGTGGCTACACCTTC.